The next 19 T cell receptor beta chains were all read from a single sample in a study of blood T cell repertoires in COVID-19. Using immunoSEQ multiplex PCR, the repertoire was profiled, and TCRdb retains in-frame clones only, with some absent. In the table there are about 140,000 clones, 80% to 85% of which are singletons. The specimen sequenced was peripheral blood. Source of these receptors: a human donor in a cohort sampled during active COVID-19.

Comments on this clone: The sample has other DNA sequences that encode this CDR3 too. This chain links TRBV6-5 with TRBJ2-7; TRBD1 matches at 10 bases. Looked up from germline, CDR1 is MNHEY and CDR2 is SVGAGI. With 0 bases clipped from V and 3 bases from J, the junction kept 2 bases outside the gene matches. This CDR3 is 15 amino acids long. CDR3 in DNA: TGTGCCAGCAGTTACTCGACAGGGGGCATCTACGAGCAGTACTTC. It yields the protein CASSYSTGGIYEQYF.

The V call is TRBV6-2 or TRBV6-3, the J call TRBJ2-2, with D unclear. V was clipped by 6 bases and J by 4 bases, with 15 bases between them. CDR1 and CDR2 from the germline V gene are MNHEY and SVGEGT. The CDR3 sequence is 15 residues long. The CDR3 protein is CASSSTSLRTGELFF. In nucleotides, the CDR3 is TGTGCCAGCAGCTCAACGAGTCTTCGCACCGGGGAGCTGTTTTTT.

The chain joins TRBV6-5 to TRBJ1-6; D is unclear. The germline V and J ends were trimmed by 6 bases and 11 bases, with 17 bases remaining between them. The germline V gene has CDR1 MNHEY and CDR2 SVGAGI. The CDR3 has 14 amino acids. Here the CDR3 reads CASSRVGELAPLHF. CDR3 nucleotides: TGTGCCAGCAGCCGAGTGGGAGAATTAGCACCCCTCCACTTT.

The V and J genes are TRBV9 and TRBJ2-1; 7 bases are shared with TRBD2. Trimming removed 3 bases from V and 7 bases from J; junction bases left unmatched: 13. The length of the CDR3 is 16 residues. Germline V gives CDR1 SGDLS, CDR2 YYNGEE. CDR3 sequence: CASSAELASIGNEQFF. CDR3 coding DNA: TGTGCCAGCAGCGCCGAACTAGCGTCAATCGGGAATGAGCAGTTCTTC.

The CDR3 sequence: CASSQDLQGESTEAFF. Written as DNA, the CDR3 is TGTGCCAGCAGCCAAGATCTACAGGGGGAGAGCACTGAAGCTTTCTTT. The gene calls are TRBV14 and TRBJ1-1; 8 bases fit TRBD1. The CDR3 contains 16 residues. The V gene's germline CDR1 is SGHDN and CDR2 FVKESK. With 0 bases clipped from V and 4 bases from J, the junction kept 7 bases outside the gene matches. Supplemented by reference TRBV14 and TRBJ1-1, the full variable domain reads EAGVTQFPSHSVIEKGQTVTLRCDPISGHDNLYWYRRVMGKEIKFLLHFVKESKQDESGMPNNRFLAERTGGTYSTLKVQPAELEDSGVYFCASSQDLQGESTEAFFGQGTRLTVV.

This chain connects TRBV29-1 to TRBJ2-1; D call uncertain. V lost 3 bases and J 0 bases, leaving 6 bases between the germline ends. Germline CDR1 reads SQVTM; CDR2 reads ANQGSEA. The CDR3 length is 13 residues. CDR3 DNA sequence: TGCAGCGTTGATTGGGCCTCCTACAATGAGCAGTTCTTC. The encoded protein is CSVDWASYNEQFF.

The rearrangement joins TRBV28 to TRBJ2-5; D call uncertain. V shed 7 bases and J shed 2 bases, with 14 bases lying between them. The CDR3 runs 14 residues. Germline V CDR1 and CDR2: MDHEN, SYDVKM. CDR3 sequence (DNA): TGTGCCAGCACTAGAATCGCCCTACAAGAGACCCAGTACTTC. It specifies CASTRIALQETQYF.

This clone was found a few times. The J gene is TRBJ1-1, the V gene TRBV29-1, with TRBD1 identical over 8 bases. The CDR3 loop spans 13 amino acids. J lost 4 bases, V lost 3 bases, and 4 bases had no gene match. CDR1 and CDR2 (germline): SQVTM, ANQGSEA. The CDR3 is CSVDNRGSTEAFF. CDR3 coding DNA: TGCAGCGTTGATAACAGGGGGTCCACTGAAGCTTTCTTT.

The chain joins TRBV28 to TRBJ1-2; D gene ambiguous. V lost 2 bases and J 8 bases, leaving 15 bases between the germline ends. Germline V gives CDR1 MDHEN, CDR2 SYDVKM. The CDR3 sequence is 14 residues long. CDR3 in DNA: TGTGCCAGCAGTTTACCGGGGTCCCCAATCGGCTACACCTTC. This translates into CASSLPGSPIGYTF.

A single count supports this clone. The rearrangement uses TRBV9 and TRBJ1-4; no clear D gene. Germline CDR1 and CDR2: SGDLS and YYNGEE. Trimming shortened V by 2 bases and J by 1 base, and 9 bases separated the two germline ends. CDR3 size: 15 residues. The CDR3 region is CASSVDPGTNEKLFF. The DNA of the CDR3 is TGTGCCAGCAGCGTCGACCCGGGAACTAATGAAAAACTGTTTTTT.

The chain has TRBV13 and TRBJ1-4, with 7 positions matching TRBD1. The junction had 1 base not matched to a gene; V was cut back by 0 bases and J by 6 bases. Looked up from germline, CDR1 is PRHDT and CDR2 is FYEKMQ (reference sequence). CDR3 length: 14 residues. CDR3 amino acids: CASSLGGTDEKLFF. The CDR3 DNA reads as TGTGCCAGCAGCTTAGGGGGGACAGATGAAAAACTGTTTTTT.

The gene calls are TRBV5-6 and TRBJ1-1; D gene unclear. V shed 5 bases and J shed 4 bases, with 6 bases lying between them. This CDR3 is 11 amino acids long. CDR1 SGHDT and CDR2 YYEEEE come from the germline V gene. CDR3 nucleotides: TGTGCCAGCAGATCGGGCACTGAAGCTTTCTTT. This translates into CASRSGTEAFF.

The J gene is TRBJ2-7, the V gene TRBV3-1 (or the pseudogene TRBV3-2), with TRBD2 as a possible D gene (6 bases). This CDR3 region has 15 residues. Trimming removed 4 bases from V and 3 bases from J, with 16 bases in between. CDR1 and CDR2 (germline): LGHDT, YNNKEL (reference sequence). The DNA of the CDR3 is TGTGCCAGCAGCCTAGGGGAGACGGGAGACTACGAGCAGTACTTC. Amino acids: CASSLGETGDYEQYF.

J is TRBJ1-2 and V is TRBV25-1; 9 nucleotides match TRBD1. This CDR3 has 14 amino acids. Trimming took 5 bases from V and 7 from J; bases not matched to a gene: 8. Germline V gene lookup returns CDR1 MGHDK and CDR2 SYGVNS. The CDR3 region has the DNA TGTGCCAGCAGTCCGCACCGGGACAGGGCTGGCTACACCTTC. Protein product: CASSPHRDRAGYTF.

The chain employs TRBV6-6 and TRBJ2-7, with D uncertain. The CDR3 sequence is 11 residues long. The germline V and J ends were trimmed by 6 bases and 0 bases, with 3 bases remaining between them. Germline CDR1 MNHNY, CDR2 SVGAGI (reference sequence). The CDR3 region is CASRSSYEQYF. CDR3 nucleotide sequence: TGTGCCAGCAGGAGCTCCTACGAGCAGTACTTC.

CDR3 DNA sequence: TGCAGCGTTGGGATGCAGGGCCGGAGAAGCTCCTACGAGCAGTACTTC. This gives the protein CSVGMQGRRSSYEQYF. J is TRBJ2-7 and V is TRBV29-1; possibly TRBD1 for D (5 bases). Germline V gene data show CDR1 as SQVTM and CDR2 as ANQGSEA. The V end was cut by 4 bases, the J end by 0 bases, with 19 bases between. There are 16 residues in the CDR3.

CDR3 protein: CASSTHRNTEAFF. CDR3 DNA: TGTGCCAGTAGTACACACAGGAACACTGAAGCTTTCTTT. The gene calls are TRBV19 and TRBJ1-1; D unclear. This CDR3 spans 13 amino acids. Germline CDR1 is LNHDA and CDR2 is SQIVND (reference sequence). Trimming took off 4 bases at V and 1 base at J, with 7 bases between the two ends. The full variable domain, its missing parts supplied by reference TRBV19 and TRBJ1-1, is DGGITQSPKYLFRKEGQNVTLSCEQNLNHDAMYWYRQDPGQGLRLIYYSQIVNDFQKGDIAEGYSVSREKKESFPLTVTSAQKNPTAFYLCASSTHRNTEAFFGQGTRLTVV.

This rearrangement joins TRBV3-1 (or the pseudogene TRBV3-2) to TRBJ1-4; 7 bases align to TRBD1. V trimming: 0 bases; J trimming: 4 bases; junction bases outside the gene matches: 8. The length of the CDR3 is 17 residues. In germline, CDR1 is LGHDT, CDR2 YNNKEL (reference sequence). CDR3: CASSQDPPGQNNEKLFF. As DNA, the CDR3 is TGTGCCAGCAGCCAAGATCCCCCGGGACAGAATAATGAAAAACTGTTTTTT.

V is TRBV7-2 and J is TRBJ2-7; TRBD2 matches 8 bases. CDR3 length: 15 residues. From germline, CDR1 is SGHTA and CDR2 FQGNSA. V lost 5 bases and J lost 0; bases outside the gene matches: 6. CDR3 sequence reads: CASSGGTRGSYEQYF. CDR3 DNA sequence: TGTGCCAGCAGCGGGGGGACTAGAGGCTCCTACGAGCAGTACTTC.